This T cell receptor beta chain was observed in a study of human T cells and chemical hapten exposure. Individual cDNA molecules received unique molecular identifiers in the library. Using its own MiXCR run on the RACE reads, TCRdb lists one record per CDR3 protein. The table includes about 290,000 distinct CDR3 sequences, approximately 8% detected once. The sample's time point: pre-sensitization, week 0. Treatment: therapeutic diphenylcyclopropenone sensitization with weekly scalp DPC. J gave up 4 bases and V 6 bases, and 8 bases lay outside the gene matches. CDR3 length: 15 residues. This receptor was taken from a man aged 18 to 30 with alopecia areata. Some clones in this sample may be carry-over from other donors' samples. This chain joins TRBV12-3 or TRBV12-4 and TRBJ2-1; 8 bases agree with TRBD2. Sequenced here: whole blood, sampled in connection with sensitization to the hapten diphenylcyclopropenone (DPC). The CDR3 region is CASSASGFLYNEQFF. In DNA, the CDR3 is TGTGCCAGCAGCGCTAGCGGGTTCTTATACAATGAGCAGTTCTTC.